Listed below are T cell receptor beta chains from one sample, sequenced in a study of T cells in Graves' hyperthyroidism and ophthalmopathy. TCRdb reanalysed the multiplex PCR reads using MiXCR and keeps one entry per CDR3 protein. This table holds more than 500,000 distinct CDR3 sequences, about 16% found once. The sequencing sample was made of blood. Every receptor here comes from a woman aged 25 to 39 with Graves' ophthalmopathy. Both conserved end residues are part of each CDR3. The D gene is left open where the match is weak. Not every row has a clone size; where given, it reads once, few, many or a size class.

>TRBJ2-2|TRBV20-1|-|-
CSARDTEHTGELFF
TGCAGTGCTAGAGACACAGAGCACACCGGGGAGCTGTTTTTT
>TRBJ2-2|TRBV24-1|-|TRBD2
CATSDLRGGLNTGELFF
TGTGCCACCAGTGATTTGCGGGGGGGACTGAACACCGGGGAGCTGTTTTTT
>TRBJ2-1|TRBV7-3|many|TRBD2
CASSHRPSGPAGSYNEQFF
TGTGCCAGCAGCCACCGGCCTAGCGGGCCTGCCGGCTCCTACAATGAGCAGTTCTTC
>TRBJ1-1|TRBV7-9|-|-
CASSLSSGSNTEAFF
TGTGCCAGCAGCTTAAGTTCAGGATCGAACACTGAAGCTTTCTTT
>TRBJ1-2|TRBV6-1|few|-
CASKRSENYGYTF
TGTGCCAGCAAACGGTCGGAGAACTATGGCTACACCTTC
>TRBJ2-1|TRBV6-2/TRBV6-3|-|TRBD2
CASSRLAASSYNEQFF
TGTGCCAGCAGTCGACTAGCGGCGAGCTCCTACAATGAGCAGTTCTTC
>TRBJ1-2|TRBV7-2|many|TRBD1
CASSSRTGPLDYGYTF
TGTGCCAGCAGCTCCAGGACAGGCCCGCTTGACTATGGCTACACCTTC
>TRBJ2-2|TRBV6-2/TRBV6-3|many|TRBD2
CASRPSGSSGELFF
TGTGCCAGCAGACCTAGCGGGAGTTCCGGGGAGCTGTTTTTT
>TRBJ2-5|TRBV30|-|-
CAWSEDFRETQYF
TGTGCCTGGAGTGAGGACTTTAGGGAGACCCAGTACTTC
>TRBJ1-6|TRBV3-1|few|-
CASSQRSQGLPLHF
TGTGCCAGCAGCCAAAGATCGCAGGGGCTCCCCCTCCACTTT
>TRBJ2-1|TRBV6-1|many|TRBD2
CASKPGLADNEQFF
TGTGCCAGTAAACCGGGACTAGCGGACAATGAGCAGTTCTTC
>TRBJ2-1|TRBV29-1|many|TRBD2
CSAGLAAYNEQFF
TGCAGTGCTGGACTAGCGGCCTACAATGAGCAGTTCTTC
>TRBJ2-1|TRBV4-1|-|TRBD2
CASSQPSAGPYNEQFF
TGCGCCAGCAGCCAACCCTCAGCGGGGCCTTACAATGAGCAGTTCTTC
>TRBJ1-2|TRBV24-1|few|-
CATSDPRAGTRDGYTF
TGTGCCACCAGTGATCCTAGGGCAGGGACCCGGGATGGCTACACCTTC
>TRBJ1-6|TRBV7-2|-|-
CASSLFFRTGDSPLHF
TGTGCCAGCAGCTTATTCTTTCGGACTGGGGATTCACCCCTCCACTTT
>TRBJ1-4|TRBV19|few|-
CASSRGGGEKLFF
TGTGCCAGTAGTCGGGGAGGAGGAGAAAAACTGTTTTTT
>TRBJ1-1|TRBV3-1|many|TRBD1
CASSQDTGGTEAFF
TGCGCCAGCAGCCAAGACACAGGGGGCACTGAAGCTTTCTTT
>TRBJ2-2|TRBV7-3|few|-
CASSLRGDSTGELFF
TGTGCCAGCAGCTTAAGGGGGGACTCCACCGGGGAGCTGTTTTTT
>TRBJ1-5|TRBV2|-|-
CASSYSQSNQPQHF
TGTGCCAGCAGTTATTCACAGAGCAATCAGCCCCAGCATTTT
>TRBJ2-7|TRBV20-1|many|TRBD1
CSARDPRQGQSSYEQYF
TGCAGTGCTAGAGATCCTCGACAGGGACAGAGCTCCTACGAGCAGTACTTC
>TRBJ2-7|TRBV6-2/TRBV6-3|-|-
CASSPGAGLGF
TGTGCCAGCAGTCCGGGGGCGGGCCTGGGCTTC
>TRBJ2-2|TRBV6-4|few|TRBD1
CASSDTQGENTGELFF
TGTGCCAGCAGTGACACACAGGGGGAGAACACCGGGGAGCTGTTTTTT
>TRBJ2-7|TRBV29-1|many|-
CSVGLGAGKQNEQYF
TGCAGCGTGGGACTGGGGGCAGGGAAACAGAACGAGCAGTACTTC
>TRBJ2-7|TRBV12-3/TRBV12-4|few|TRBD2
CASSGLASDEQYF
TGTGCCAGCAGCGGACTAGCTAGCGACGAGCAGTACTTC
>TRBJ2-1|TRBV7-3|-|TRBD2
CASSLGLGLAGHNEQFF
TGTGCCAGCAGCTTAGGGTTAGGGCTAGCGGGGCACAATGAGCAGTTCTTC
>TRBJ1-3|TRBV2|few|-
CASSENGATLGTIYF
TGTGCCAGCAGCGAAAACGGTGCAACTTTGGGCACCATATATTTT
>TRBJ2-3|TRBV6-1|-|-
CASEPADTDTQYF
TGTGCCAGCGAGCCAGCGGACACAGATACGCAGTATTTT
>TRBJ2-5|TRBV28|-|-
CASSEPSEKETQYF
TGTGCCAGCAGCGAACCTAGCGAGAAAGAGACCCAGTACTTC
>TRBJ1-2|TRBV28|few|TRBD1
CASSDWDRMLNYGYTF
TGTGCCAGCAGCGATTGGGACAGGATGCTTAACTATGGCTACACCTTC
>TRBJ1-6|TRBV6-2/TRBV6-3|many|-
CASSSAAGNSPLHF
TGTGCCAGCAGTTCCGCCGCGGGGAATTCACCCCTCCACTTT
>TRBJ2-2|TRBV6-6|many|TRBD2
CASSYGRGPTTGELFF
TGTGCCAGCAGTTATGGGAGGGGACCAACAACCGGGGAGCTGTTTTTT
>TRBJ2-2|TRBV19|few|-
CASSIMSNTGELFF
TGTGCCAGTAGTATCATGAGTAACACCGGGGAGCTGTTTTTT
>TRBJ2-7|TRBV7-9|many|TRBD1
CASSFSGTGGYEQYF
TGTGCCAGCAGCTTTTCCGGGACAGGAGGCTACGAGCAGTACTTC
>TRBJ2-2|TRBV6-1|few|-
CASSGYTGELFF
TGTGCCAGCAGTGGATACACCGGGGAGCTGTTTTTT
>TRBJ2-5|TRBV2|many|TRBD2
CASSEQGLAEVGETQYF
TGTGCCAGCAGTGAGCAGGGACTAGCGGAAGTTGGGGAGACCCAGTACTTC
>TRBJ2-2|TRBV6-4|many|TRBD2
CASSDSASGNTGELFF
TGTGCCAGCAGTGACTCGGCTAGCGGGAACACCGGGGAGCTGTTTTTT
>TRBJ2-1|TRBV20-1|many|TRBD2
CSPEGREGPYNEQFF
TGCAGTCCCGAGGGGCGGGAGGGCCCCTACAATGAGCAGTTCTTC
>TRBJ1-2|TRBV10-2|-|-
CASSQGIGYTF
TGCGCCAGCAGCCAGGGGATTGGCTACACCTTC
>TRBJ2-1|TRBV7-2|many|-
CASSLKEGGGNEQFF
TGTGCCAGCAGCTTAAAGGAGGGAGGGGGCAATGAGCAGTTCTTC
>TRBJ2-7|TRBV20-1|-|-
CSAYGGNSYEQYF
TGCAGTGCTTACGGCGGGAACTCCTACGAGCAGTACTTC
>TRBJ2-3|TRBV28|few|-
CASSPQTAIDTQYF
TGTGCCAGCAGTCCGCAAACGGCCATAGATACGCAGTATTTT
>TRBJ2-7|TRBV4-1|-|-
CASSQDMAGIAYEQYF
TGCGCCAGCAGCCAAGATATGGCGGGAATAGCCTACGAGCAGTACTTC
>TRBJ2-1|TRBV6-2/TRBV6-3|few|-
CASSYGRDAYNEQFF
TGTGCCAGCAGTTACGGCAGGGATGCCTACAATGAGCAGTTCTTC
>TRBJ1-2|TRBV28|few|-
CASNPPRGPNYGYTF
TGTGCCAGCAACCCTCCACGCGGACCCAACTATGGCTACACCTTC
>TRBJ2-2|TRBV2|many|-
CASTSLASTGELFF
TGTGCCAGCACCAGTTTAGCGTCCACCGGGGAGCTGTTTTTT
>TRBJ2-7|TRBV10-2|-|-
CATLGLNYEQYF
TGCGCCACCTTGGGACTGAACTACGAGCAGTACTTC
>TRBJ1-4|TRBV20-1|-|TRBD1
CSARDPDRLAATNEKLFF
TGCAGTGCTAGAGATCCGGACAGGTTGGCGGCAACTAATGAAAAACTGTTTTTT
>TRBJ2-1|TRBV11-3|many|-
CASSLGSGGYNEQFF
TGTGCCAGCAGCTTAGGGTCTGGGGGCTACAATGAGCAGTTCTTC
>TRBJ2-1|TRBV7-3|many|-
CASSLLENEQFF
TGTGCCAGCAGCCTCCTAGAGAATGAGCAGTTCTTC
>TRBJ1-1|TRBV29-1|few|-
CSVEVDQGNTEAFF
TGCAGCGTTGAAGTAGATCAAGGGAACACTGAAGCTTTCTTT
>TRBJ2-7|TRBV30|-|TRBD2
CAWGGGVEQYF
TGTGCCTGGGGGGGGGGGGTCGAGCAGTACTTC
>TRBJ2-1|TRBV5-1|many|TRBD1
CASSLAEGQGKREQFF
TGCGCCAGCAGCTTGGCCGAGGGACAGGGAAAGCGTGAGCAGTTCTTC
>TRBJ2-5|TRBV11-2|many|-
CASSLSRTDLQETQYF
TGTGCCAGCAGCTTAAGCAGGACAGACCTCCAAGAGACCCAGTACTTC